The 12 T cell receptor beta chains below come from one sample, sequenced in a study of T cell repertoires in cytomegalovirus infection. From the reads, TCRdb called clonotypes with MiXCR, one entry per CDR3 protein. The data show about 200,000 distinct CDR3 sequences, 7.5% to 10% seen once. Sequenced sample: PBMCs. The receptors come from a human donor in good health (CMV status not recorded). Some clones in this sample may be carry-over from other donors' samples.

This clonotype has just a few counts. The chain carries TRBV7-2 and TRBJ2-3, with D hard to call. Germline V gives CDR1 SGHTA, CDR2 FQGNSA. Trimming left V 1 base short and J 5 bases short, with 10 bases between. This CDR3 comprises 14 residues. This CDR3 is CASSLEAREDTQYF. As DNA, the CDR3 is TGTGCCAGCAGCTTAGAGGCTAGGGAAGATACGCAGTATTTT.

In this sample, this clonotype turned up many times. The rearrangement joins TRBV11-3 to TRBJ2-1, with 16 bases aligning to TRBD2. Germline lookup yields CDR1 SGHNT and CDR2 YENEEA. V dropped 3 bases and J dropped 8; count of bases not matched to a gene: 4. The CDR3 totals 16 residues. The CDR3 loop is CASSLEGLAGGHEQFF. CDR3 coding DNA: TGTGCCAGCAGCTTGGAGGGACTAGCGGGAGGGCATGAGCAGTTCTTC.

This clonotype came up many times. The CDR3 here is CAISVNVQGYEQYF. The CDR3 nucleotides are TGTGCCATCAGTGTTAACGTCCAGGGCTACGAGCAGTACTTC. The chain uses TRBV10-3 and TRBJ2-7; a weak D match, TRBD1 (5 bases). V was trimmed by 4 bases and J by 3 bases, leaving 13 bases between them. There are 14 residues in the CDR3. CDR1 and CDR2 (germline): ENHRY, SYGVKD.

This clonotype was seen a handful of times. J is TRBJ2-2 and V is TRBV28; unclear D gene. The V gene lost 3 bases and the J gene lost 3 bases, with 11 bases spanning the gap. Germline assignment: CDR1 MDHEN and CDR2 SYDVKM. The CDR3 is made up of 15 amino acids. CDR3 sequence: CASSFILSHTGELFF. CDR3 sequence (DNA): TGTGCCAGCAGTTTTATTCTCTCCCACACCGGGGAGCTGTTTTTT.

This clonotype has more than one count but fewer than ten. This chain links TRBV28 with TRBJ2-3, with TRBD2 matching over 11 bases. The CDR3 has 16 residues. Trimming removed 4 bases from V and 3 bases from J; junction bases left unmatched: 6. From germline, CDR1 is MDHEN and CDR2 SYDVKM. The CDR3 nucleotides read TGTGCCAGCAGTTGGGCCTTAGCGGGGGGGACAGATACGCAGTATTTT. This sequence encodes CASSWALAGGTDTQYF.

This chain links TRBV30 with TRBJ2-1; 7 bases agree with TRBD2. Trimming took 3 bases from V and 0 from J; bases not matched to a gene: 2. The germline V gene has CDR1 GTSNPN and CDR2 SVGIG (reference sequence). The CDR3 is 14 residues long. CDR3 DNA: TGTGCCTGGAGCCCTAGCGGCTCCTACAATGAGCAGTTCTTC. Its translation is CAWSPSGSYNEQFF. Together with reference TRBV30 and TRBJ2-1, the CDR3 gives the full variable domain: SQTIHQWPATLVQPVGSPLSLECTVEGTSNPNLYWYRQAAGRGLQLLFYSVGIGQISSEVPQNLSASRPQDRQFILSSKKLLLSDSGFYLCAWSPSGSYNEQFFGPGTRLTVL.

The gene calls are TRBV29-1 and TRBJ2-1; D not certain. Germline CDR1 is SQVTM and CDR2 is ANQGSEA. The CDR3 totals 10 residues. The ends were cut back, 4 bases at V and 10 bases at J, with 8 bases in the middle. This chain's CDR3 is CSVGNAEQFF. The CDR3, as DNA: TGCAGCGTTGGAAATGCAGAGCAGTTCTTC.

This chain uses TRBV20-1 with TRBJ1-6; TRBD1 agrees at 9 bases. CDR1 DFQATT and CDR2 SNEGSKA come from the germline V gene (reference sequence). The CDR3 is 17 residues long. Losses at the gene ends were 0 bases for V and 3 bases for J; bases not matched to a gene: 6. The CDR3 loop reads CSARDVTGGNYNSPLHF. In DNA form, the CDR3 reads TGCAGTGCTAGAGATGTTACAGGGGGCAACTATAATTCACCCCTCCACTTT.

This sequence joins TRBV6-2 or TRBV6-3 and TRBJ1-1; no definite D call. This CDR3 has 13 amino acids. V was clipped by 7 bases and J by 1 base, with 10 bases between them. Per the germline V gene, CDR1 is MNHEY and CDR2 is SVGEGT. CDR3 protein: CASTDPGNTEAFF. CDR3 nucleotides: TGTGCCAGCACCGATCCGGGGAACACTGAAGCTTTCTTT.

This clonotype was counted many times. In nucleotides, the CDR3 is TGTGCCAGCAGTTTACGCAGAAGGGAAGAGACCCAGTACTTC. This codes for CASSLRRREETQYF. This rearrangement joins TRBV12-3 or TRBV12-4 to TRBJ2-5; D gene ambiguous. The CDR3 has 14 residues. Trimming cost V 2 bases and J 3 bases, with 10 bases left between them.

This clonotype came up a few times. The rearrangement uses TRBV14 and TRBJ2-3; D perhaps matches TRBD2 (6 bases). This CDR3 comprises 13 residues. Germline V gene lookup returns CDR1 SGHDN and CDR2 FVKESK. V dropped 1 base and J dropped 6 bases, with 8 bases sitting between them. This CDR3 reads CASSQVGGDTQYF. CDR3 coding DNA: TGTGCCAGCAGCCAAGTGGGAGGTGATACGCAGTATTTT.

Ten or more counts support this clonotype. The rearrangement links TRBV7-2 to TRBJ1-2; D perhaps matches TRBD1 (5 bases). Germline CDR1 is SGHTA and CDR2 is FQGNSA. This CDR3 has 12 residues. V was trimmed by 2 bases and J by 8 bases, leaving 9 bases between them. The CDR3 DNA reads as TGTGCCAGCAGCTTAAAAGGGGACGGCTACACCTTC. Translated, it gives CASSLKGDGYTF.